The TCR beta chain described here comes from a study of blood T cell repertoires in COVID-19. Background on the study: Acute-phase and convalescent COVID-19 samples originated in the United States, Italy and Spain.

CDR3 length: 14 amino acids. Trimming removed 1 base from V and 13 bases from J; junction bases left unmatched: 3. Looked up from germline, CDR1 is MGHRA and CDR2 is YSYEKL. This clone was picked up one time. In terms of age and location, participants ranged from roughly 18 to 90 years and lived in about 25 US areas. Clinical history reported by participants formed the basis on which cohorts were assigned. Resolution of symptoms, clearance, or two negative PCRs was present in recovered Cohort 3 donors. The protocol was immunoSEQ multiplex PCR, while the TCRdb copy is restricted to in-frame clones and leaves out a portion. The table records about 300,000 clones, about nine tenths of them present only once.

This clonotype originated in a woman aged 18 to 35 who had recovered from COVID-19. The rearrangement uses TRBV4-1 and TRBJ2-1; 14 positions match TRBD2. The specimen was PBMCs or T cells enriched from blood (not recorded which). The CDR3 bases are TGCGCCAGCAGCCAAGGACTAGCGGGGGGGTTACAGTTCTTC. Its translation is CASSQGLAGGLQFF.